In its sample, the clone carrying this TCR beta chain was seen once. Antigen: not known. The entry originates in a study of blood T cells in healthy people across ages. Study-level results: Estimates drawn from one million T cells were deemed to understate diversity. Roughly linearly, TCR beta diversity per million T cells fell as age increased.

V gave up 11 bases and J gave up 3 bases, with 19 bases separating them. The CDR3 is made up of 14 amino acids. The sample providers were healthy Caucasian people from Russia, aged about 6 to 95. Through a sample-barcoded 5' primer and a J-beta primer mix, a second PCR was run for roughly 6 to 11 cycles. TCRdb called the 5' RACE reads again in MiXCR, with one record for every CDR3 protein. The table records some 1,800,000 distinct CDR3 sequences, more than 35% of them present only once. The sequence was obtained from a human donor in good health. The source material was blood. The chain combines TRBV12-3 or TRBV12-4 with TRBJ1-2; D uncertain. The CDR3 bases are TGTGCCGGCACCCTGGGGTACAGAGACTATGGCTACACCTTC. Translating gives CAGTLGYRDYGYTF.